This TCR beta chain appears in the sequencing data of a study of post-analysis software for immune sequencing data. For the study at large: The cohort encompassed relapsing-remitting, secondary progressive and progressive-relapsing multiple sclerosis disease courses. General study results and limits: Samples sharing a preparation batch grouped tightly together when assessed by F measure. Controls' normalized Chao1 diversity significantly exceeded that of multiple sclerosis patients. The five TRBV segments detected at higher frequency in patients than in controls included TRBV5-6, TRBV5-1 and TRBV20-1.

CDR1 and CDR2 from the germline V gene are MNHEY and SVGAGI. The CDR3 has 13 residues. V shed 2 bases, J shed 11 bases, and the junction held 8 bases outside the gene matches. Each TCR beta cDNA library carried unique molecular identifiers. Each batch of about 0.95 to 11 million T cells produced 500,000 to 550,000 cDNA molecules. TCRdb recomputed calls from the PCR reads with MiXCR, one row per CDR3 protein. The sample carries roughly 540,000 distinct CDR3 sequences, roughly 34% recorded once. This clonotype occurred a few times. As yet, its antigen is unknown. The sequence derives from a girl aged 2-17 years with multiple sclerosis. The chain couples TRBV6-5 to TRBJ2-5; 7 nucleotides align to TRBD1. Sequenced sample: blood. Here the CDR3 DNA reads TGTGCCAGCAGTTACGGGGCAGGGGGTGAGCAGTACTTC. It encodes CASSYGAGGEQYF.